These T cell receptor beta chains were read from a single sample in a study of Graves' ophthalmopathy and Graves' hyperthyroidism. Each CDR3 protein is one row after TCRdb ran MiXCR on the multiplex PCR reads. The table includes roughly 500,000 distinct CDR3 sequences, around 15% detected once. Sequencing was done on a sample of blood. Receptor source: a woman in her thirties with Graves' ophthalmopathy. CDR3s include the opening cysteine and the closing phenylalanine or tryptophan.

J	V	CDR3
TRBJ1-2	TRBV20-1	CSGGLGGYTF
TRBJ2-5	TRBV5-1	CASSPGKGQETQYF
TRBJ1-3	TRBV30	CAWNRGFGNTIYF
TRBJ1-5	TRBV6-5	CASSLEGGANQPQHF
TRBJ1-1	TRBV30	CAWGQGQATEAFF
TRBJ1-1	TRBV5-4	CASSLPGTSNTEAFF
TRBJ2-5	TRBV6-1	CASSGAGRGETQYF
TRBJ1-1	TRBV7-8	CASSPTRQGLGNTEAFF
TRBJ2-5	TRBV6-1	CASSDPGQGNGETQYF
TRBJ2-5	TRBV30	CAWSPGQETQYF
TRBJ2-5	TRBV28	CASSLIETQYF
TRBJ2-7	TRBV6-1	CASSLTRDRVFEQYF
TRBJ2-7	TRBV6-5	CASSYHSDEQYF
TRBJ2-5	TRBV7-7	CASSSPGTGETQYF
TRBJ1-1	TRBV7-6	CASSLSGSVWEKAFF
TRBJ1-2	TRBV6-5	CASSLPNDYGYTF
TRBJ1-2	TRBV9	CASSSPTSLVLRGYTF
TRBJ2-5	TRBV7-3	CASSLMVGETQYF
TRBJ2-7	TRBV25-1	CASSGSGSLNEQYF
TRBJ1-6	TRBV7-9	CASSSHDHRGQASPLHF
TRBJ1-5	TRBV6-2/TRBV6-3	CASRHHSDSNQPQHF
TRBJ1-2	TRBV28	CASSPWRGHRGYTF
TRBJ1-6	TRBV28	CASSSSSPLHF
TRBJ1-1	TRBV20-1	CSARDTGGWAEAFF
TRBJ1-2	TRBV6-5	CASSYGGGYGYTF
TRBJ1-5	TRBV28	CASWSRQDPLAQPQHF
TRBJ2-7	TRBV6-2/TRBV6-3	CASSYSPGQGGAYEQYF
TRBJ1-5	TRBV6-1	CASSAGTGGPGRPQHF
TRBJ1-1	TRBV2	CASSPTRGSNTEAFF
TRBJ2-2	TRBV5-1	CASSRDRGVANTGELFF
TRBJ1-2	TRBV6-1	CASSEAGGDYGYTF
TRBJ2-7	TRBV7-2	CASSSRQGAYYEQYF
TRBJ1-1	TRBV12-3/TRBV12-4	CASSLSPGGFPEAFF
TRBJ1-2	TRBV6-5	CASGRAGNYGYTF
TRBJ2-7	TRBV27	CASSLKKGTYEQYF
TRBJ2-5	TRBV24-1	CATSDRTGLRGETQYF
TRBJ1-6	TRBV10-3	CAISEEQAGLYF
TRBJ1-6	TRBV6-1	CASKRTGGSPLHF
TRBJ1-2	TRBV28	CASSLWITIEADYGYTF
TRBJ1-2	TRBV12-3/TRBV12-4	CASTIGAKNGGYTF
TRBJ2-7	TRBV18	CASSPPSGRAYEQYF
TRBJ1-2	TRBV29-1	CSVGGDYGYTF
TRBJ2-5	TRBV28	CASKIAGEGETQYF
TRBJ2-7	TRBV30	CAWSVFNGESYEQYF
TRBJ1-5	TRBV2	CASRPSGGGSNQPQHF
TRBJ1-1	TRBV11-2	CASSTSYRVLLTEAFF
TRBJ1-5	TRBV27	CASSFTSTGVNQPQHF
TRBJ1-2	TRBV27	CASSPRGYYGYTF